The 9 T cell receptor beta chains listed next were all sequenced from one sample in a study of PD-1 blockade in mismatch repair-deficient tumors. The table came from immunoSEQ multiplex PCR; TCRdb's copy has only in-frame clones and leaves some out. The sample holds around 23,000 clones, over 80% seen once. The source material was peripheral blood, sampled 12 weeks after starting pembrolizumab. The receptors were sampled from an adult with mismatch repair-deficient cancer.

The rearrangement links TRBV7-6 to TRBJ1-4; D is undetermined. This CDR3 region has 14 residues. Trimming removed 5 bases at V and 5 bases at J, with 12 bases between. Germline V gene lookup returns CDR1 SGHVS and CDR2 FNYEAQ. This chain's CDR3 is CASSAQLSNEKLFF. In DNA form, the CDR3 reads TGTGCCAGCAGCGCACAGCTGTCCAATGAAAAACTGTTTTTT.

The chain uses TRBV11-2 and TRBJ2-2; a weak D match, TRBD1 (6 bases). V was shortened by 5 bases and J by 7 bases, with 14 bases between the two germline ends. CDR3 length equals 14 residues. Germline CDR1 SGHAT, CDR2 FQNNGV. CDR3 sequence (DNA): TGTGCCAGCAGCCTTCAGGGGTTGGGCGGGGAGCTGTTTTTT. As protein: CASSLQGLGGELFF.

This chain's CDR3 is CASSGTITVNTQYF. The CDR3 DNA is TGTGCCAGCAGTGGGACTATAACTGTGAATACGCAGTATTTT. The rearrangement joins TRBV2 to TRBJ2-3; maybe TRBD2 (6 bases). The germline gives CDR1 SNHLY, CDR2 FYNNEI. V was clipped by 4 bases and J by 7 bases, with 15 bases between them. CDR3 size: 14 residues.

The chain combines TRBV28 with TRBJ1-1; 8 nucleotides line up with TRBD1. V shed 2 bases and J 4 bases; nucleotides not matched to a gene: 3. The germline gives CDR1 MDHEN, CDR2 SYDVKM. CDR3 length: 14 residues. The DNA of the CDR3 is TGTGCCAGCAGTTTACAGGGGGCGACCACTGAAGCTTTCTTT. It codes for CASSLQGATTEAFF.

This chain links TRBV18 with TRBJ1-1; possibly TRBD1 for D (6 bases). V lost 6 bases and J lost 5, with 13 bases in between. This CDR3 is 13 amino acids long. Germline CDR1 and CDR2: KGHSH and LQKENI. As DNA, the CDR3 is TGTGCCAGCTCCGAAGGGGGGGGGACTGAAGCTTTCTTT. Its translation is CASSEGGGTEAFF.

The chain joins TRBV6-5 to TRBJ2-1; TRBD2 aligns across 13 bases. The CDR3 is 14 residues long. Germline V lookup: CDR1 MNHEY, CDR2 SVGAGI. Trimming cost V 10 bases and J 9 bases; bases outside gene matches: 9. The CDR3 loop is CATELAGGPGEQFF. DNA for the CDR3: TGTGCCACCGAACTAGCGGGAGGGCCGGGTGAGCAGTTCTTC.

This chain connects TRBV5-4 to TRBJ2-7; D is perhaps TRBD2 (6 bases). Germline CDR1 reads SGHNT; CDR2 reads YYREEE (reference sequence). The CDR3 loop spans 14 amino acids. The germline V and J ends were trimmed by 3 bases and 3 bases, with 13 bases remaining between them. The CDR3 nucleotides read TGTGCCAGCAGCTCGGACTATGGGGGCTACGAGCAGTACTTC. This gives the protein CASSSDYGGYEQYF.

The chain employs TRBV18 and TRBJ2-7; TRBD2 aligns across 10 bases. The germline gives CDR1 KGHSH, CDR2 LQKENI. The length of the CDR3 is 14 residues. J gave up 3 bases and V 6 bases, and 5 bases lay outside the gene matches. CDR3 bases: TGTGCCAGCTCCCCGAAGCGGGAGGGCTACGAGCAGTACTTC. Translation gives CASSPKREGYEQYF.

In DNA, the CDR3 is TGTGCCAGCTCACCACCGGGATATTATGGCTACACCTTC. Amino acid sequence: CASSPPGYYGYTF. The chain carries TRBV18 and TRBJ1-2, with D unresolved. Germline V CDR1 and CDR2: KGHSH, LQKENI. Trimming shortened V by 0 bases and J by 5 bases, and 7 bases separated the two germline ends. The CDR3 runs 13 residues.